The present T cell receptor beta chain was sequenced within a study of cytomegalovirus exposure and HLA in healthy donors. The germline CDR1 and CDR2 sequences are SGHTA and FQGTGA. V was pared by 5 bases and J by 9 bases, with 17 bases between. The CDR3 runs to 14 residues. The PCR made use of 60 Vbeta and 13 Jbeta primers. Profiling relied on immunoSEQ multiplex PCR, and the TCRdb table lists in-frame clones only, not all of them. The data contain 150,000 to 200,000 clones, 70% of them singletons. This clone was seen only a few times. The chain combines TRBV7-3 with TRBJ2-1; possibly TRBD1 for D (5 bases). This receptor was identified in a man between 18 and 29 years old in good health and CMV-seropositive. The sample was PBMCs. The CDR3 DNA reads as TGTGCCAGCAGCCCCCAGGGTTTCGTCACTGAGCAGTTCTTC. Translated: CASSPQGFVTEQFF.